This T cell receptor (beta chain) was captured in a study of T cell repertoires in cytomegalovirus infection. The overall study: CMV epitopes that were recently identified and HLA-C-restricted were used alongside well-studied HLA-B-restricted ones.

TCRdb fed the reads into MiXCR, producing one record per CDR3 protein. The data hold about 890,000 distinct CDR3 sequences, with 31% observed a single time. Findings of the study overall: Dominant in the ex vivo response were TCR beta clonotypes restricted by HLA-C and specific for CMV.

Per the germline V gene, CDR1 is SGHTA and CDR2 is FQGNSA. With 0 bases removed from V and 5 bases from J, the gap between germline ends came to 15 bases. The CDR3 loop spans 16 amino acids. In its sample, this clonotype was seen many times. Its antigen is unknown. The sample here was cultured CD8+ T cells from PBMCs, taken from culture after CMV antigen stimulation. This TCR was recovered from a human donor in good health (CMV status not recorded). Some clones in this sample may be carry-over from other donors' samples. The chain uses TRBV7-2 and TRBJ2-3; TRBD1 is a possible D gene (5 bases). CDR3 residues: CASSLALGRAIDTQYF. CDR3 coding DNA: TGTGCCAGCAGCTTAGCGCTTGGCAGGGCCATAGATACGCAGTATTTT.